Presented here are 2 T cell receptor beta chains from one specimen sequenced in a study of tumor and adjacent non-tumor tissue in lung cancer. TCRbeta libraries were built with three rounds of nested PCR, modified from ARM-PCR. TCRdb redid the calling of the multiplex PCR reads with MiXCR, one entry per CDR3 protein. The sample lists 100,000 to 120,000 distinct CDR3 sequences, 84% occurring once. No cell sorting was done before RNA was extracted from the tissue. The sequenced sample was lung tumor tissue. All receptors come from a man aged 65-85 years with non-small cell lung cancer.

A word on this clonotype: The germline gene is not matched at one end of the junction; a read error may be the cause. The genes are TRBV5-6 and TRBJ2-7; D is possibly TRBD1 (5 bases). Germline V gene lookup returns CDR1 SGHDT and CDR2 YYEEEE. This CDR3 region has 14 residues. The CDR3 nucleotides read TGTGTCAGCAGCTACGGACAAGGGACCTACGAGCAGTACTTC. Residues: CVSSYGQGTYEQYF.

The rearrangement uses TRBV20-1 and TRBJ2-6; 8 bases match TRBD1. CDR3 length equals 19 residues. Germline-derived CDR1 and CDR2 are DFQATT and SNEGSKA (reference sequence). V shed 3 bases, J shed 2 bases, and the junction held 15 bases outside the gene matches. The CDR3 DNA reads TGCAGTGCTAGCGAGACGTCCGGACAGGGAGTGACTGGGGCCAACGTCCTGACTTTC. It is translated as CSASETSGQGVTGANVLTF.